What follows are 23 T cell receptor beta chains derived from one specimen sequenced in a study of control samples from healthy donors and cancer patients. Profiling relied on immunoSEQ multiplex PCR, and the TCRdb table lists in-frame clones only, not all of them. The repertoire holds hundreds of thousands of clones, with over 75% as singletons. Input material: PBMCs. Receptors originate from a woman aged 60-75 years with lung cancer.

This chain connects TRBV27 to TRBJ2-6; no reliable D call. The CDR3 extends over 16 amino acids. CDR1 and CDR2 (germline): MNHEY, SMNVEV (reference sequence). Trimming removed 11 bases from V and 4 bases from J, with 21 bases in between. CDR3 nucleotides: TGTGCCGCCGGGTCCGTGGATTCTATGGGGGCCAACGTCCTGACTTTC. It is translated as CAAGSVDSMGANVLTF.

This clone has a handful of counts. The chain joins TRBV7-9 to TRBJ1-6; possible D gene TRBD1, 6 bases. The CDR3 runs to 15 residues. With 1 base removed from V and 9 bases from J, the gap between germline ends came to 13 bases. Germline-derived CDR1 and CDR2 are SEHNR and FQNEAQ (reference sequence). The chain's CDR3 is CASSLGDTQSSPLHF. CDR3 sequence (DNA): TGTGCCAGCAGCTTAGGGGACACTCAAAGTTCACCCCTCCACTTT.

In DNA, the CDR3 is TGCAGCGCCCCCCGGGGGACAGGGCTCAATGAGCAGTTCTTC. Translation: CSAPRGTGLNEQFF. The V call is TRBV29-1, the J call TRBJ2-1; 9 bases map to TRBD1. The V gene end was trimmed by 7 bases and the J gene end by 6 bases; junction bases not matched to a gene: 10. The CDR3 consists of 14 residues. In germline, CDR1 is SQVTM, CDR2 ANQGSEA.

J is TRBJ1-1 and V is TRBV29-1; D is perhaps TRBD1 (6 bases). This CDR3 has 12 amino acids. CDR1 is SQVTM and CDR2 is ANQGSEA in the germline V gene. Trimming stripped 4 bases from V and 10 bases from J, with 16 bases between. CDR3 DNA: TGCAGCGTTGCTGAAACAGGGAAGCTAGCTTTCTTT. Its protein product is CSVAETGKLAFF.

This chain connects TRBV19 to TRBJ1-1; 9 bases align to TRBD1. Germline values: CDR1 LNHDA, CDR2 SQIVND (reference sequence). The CDR3 consists of 15 residues. J lost 5 bases, V lost 7 bases, and 11 bases had no gene match. The CDR3 sequence is CASNTGQGRGTEAFF. The CDR3 nucleotides are TGTGCCAGTAATACGGGACAGGGTCGAGGGACTGAAGCTTTCTTT.

The table lists this clone with many counts. V gene TRBV4-2 combines with J gene TRBJ1-5, with D hard to call. Germline-derived CDR1 and CDR2 are LGHNA and YNFKEQ. V lost 4 bases and J 0 bases, leaving 10 bases between the germline ends. The CDR3 consists of 15 residues. CDR3 sequence reads: CASSPRTDSNQPQHF. The CDR3 nucleotides are TGTGCCAGCAGCCCGCGGACCGATAGCAATCAGCCCCAGCATTTT.

This rearrangement joins TRBV3-1 (or the pseudogene TRBV3-2) to TRBJ2-7; 7 bases agree with TRBD2. Germline CDR1 reads LGHDT; CDR2 reads YNNKEL (reference sequence). V gave up 6 bases and J gave up 11 bases; unmatched junction bases: 13. The CDR3 runs to 13 residues. CDR3 in amino acids: CASRPSGTLRKYF. In DNA, the CDR3 is TGTGCCAGCAGGCCCAGCGGGACTCTAAGGAAGTACTTC.

V usage is TRBV7-9 and J usage is TRBJ1-2; 8 bases match TRBD1. Per germline, CDR1 SEHNR and CDR2 FQNEAQ (reference sequence). V dropped 5 bases and J dropped 5; count of bases not matched to a gene: 4. The CDR3 has 13 amino acids. In DNA, the CDR3 is TGTGCCAGCAGCGCGGGACAGGAGTATGGCTACACCTTC. Amino acid sequence: CASSAGQEYGYTF.

This clone was seen only once. The V gene is TRBV13, the J gene TRBJ2-5, with D tentatively TRBD1 (5 bases). Germline V gene sequence: CDR1 PRHDT, CDR2 FYEKMQ (reference sequence). V gave up 0 bases and J gave up 5 bases, with 13 bases separating them. This CDR3 has 15 residues. The CDR3 loop is CASSLGQGLMETQYF. DNA of the CDR3: TGTGCCAGCAGCTTAGGTCAGGGTCTAATGGAGACCCAGTACTTC.

The rearrangement joins TRBV6-5 to TRBJ1-2; tentatively, D is TRBD1 (5 bases). The CDR3 contains 12 residues. Trimming removed 11 bases from V and 8 bases from J, with 18 bases in between. CDR1 and CDR2 (germline): MNHEY, SVGAGI. The CDR3 loop reads CAGGRFGGGYTF. The DNA of the CDR3 is TGTGCCGGGGGACGGTTCGGAGGCGGCTACACCTTC.

The chain has TRBV18 and TRBJ2-3, with D perhaps matching TRBD1 (7 bases). Per germline, CDR1 KGHSH and CDR2 LQKENI. This CDR3 is built from 17 residues. Trimming stripped 4 bases from V and 2 bases from J, with 19 bases between. The CDR3 here is CASSRTDAGGSTDTQYF. In DNA, the CDR3 is TGTGCCAGCTCACGAACCGACGCAGGGGGGTCCACAGATACGCAGTATTTT.

The chain carries TRBV12-3 or TRBV12-4 and TRBJ1-1, with D unclear. The V and J ends lost 9 bases and 2 bases respectively, with 7 bases between them. This CDR3 contains 11 residues. The CDR3 region is CASRLNTEAFF. CDR3 DNA sequence: TGTGCCAGTCGCCTCAACACTGAAGCTTTCTTT.

The J gene is TRBJ1-1, the V gene TRBV5-1; D gene uncertain. Germline CDR1 reads SGHRS; CDR2 reads YFSETQ. The CDR3 extends over 14 amino acids. The germline V and J ends were trimmed by 1 base and 1 base, with 8 bases remaining between them. The CDR3 coding sequence is TGCGCCAGCAGCTTGCTCACAGAGAACACTGAAGCTTTCTTT. Protein: CASSLLTENTEAFF.

The V and J genes are TRBV10-3 and TRBJ2-3; 11 nucleotides line up with TRBD2. From germline, CDR1 is ENHRY and CDR2 SYGVKD. The CDR3 spans 17 residues. V was clipped by 2 bases and J by 1 base; unmatched bases: 5. CDR3 protein: CAISEPGLAAGTDTQYF. The CDR3, as DNA: TGTGCCATCAGTGAGCCGGGACTAGCGGCCGGCACAGATACGCAGTATTTT.

The chain uses TRBV9 and TRBJ2-1; 9 bases fit TRBD1. Looked up from germline, CDR1 is SGDLS and CDR2 is YYNGEE. This CDR3 has 14 residues. The V and J ends lost 2 bases and 9 bases, in that order; junction bases with no gene match: 6. The CDR3 coding sequence is TGTGCCAGCAGCGTGGGACAGGGACAGGCTGAGCAGTTCTTC. This sequence encodes CASSVGQGQAEQFF.

CDR3 loop: CAWSLGLPAYNEQFF. The CDR3 DNA reads TGTGCCTGGAGCCTGGGACTTCCCGCCTACAATGAGCAGTTCTTC. V usage is TRBV30 and J usage is TRBJ2-1, with D tentatively TRBD2 (6 bases). Germline CDR1 GTSNPN, CDR2 SVGIG (reference sequence). The length of the CDR3 is 15 residues. V was cut by 3 bases and J by 2 bases, with 14 bases left in between.

The chain employs TRBV10-2 and TRBJ1-1, with D perhaps TRBD1 (5 bases). Germline-derived CDR1 and CDR2 are WSHSY and SAAADI. V gave up 7 bases and J gave up 2 bases, with 8 bases separating them. This CDR3 is 12 amino acids long. The CDR3 nucleotides are TGCGCCAGCATCCGGGACAACACTGAAGCTTTCTTT. Translation gives CASIRDNTEAFF.

The V gene is TRBV5-4, the J gene TRBJ2-7; D is undetermined. Germline CDR1 reads SGHNT; CDR2 reads YYREEE (reference sequence). The CDR3 sequence is 14 residues long. With 4 bases removed from V and 3 bases from J, the gap between germline ends came to 14 bases. The CDR3 sequence is CASSPGSTDYEQYF. The CDR3 DNA reads as TGTGCCAGCAGCCCCGGGTCTACCGACTACGAGCAGTACTTC.

V gene TRBV7-6 combines with J gene TRBJ1-3; a possible D gene is TRBD1 (5 bases). The germline V gene has CDR1 SGHVS and CDR2 FNYEAQ. V was trimmed by 1 base and J by 3 bases, leaving 25 bases between them. CDR3 length: 20 amino acids. This chain's CDR3 is CASSLEVRGGKAYGGNTIYF. The CDR3 DNA sequence: TGTGCCAGCAGCTTAGAGGTGCGGGGCGGCAAGGCCTACGGTGGAAACACCATATATTTT. Complete variable domain (other parts from reference TRBV7-6 and TRBJ1-3): GAGVSQSPRYKVTKRGQDVALRCDPISGHVSLYWYRQALGQGPEFLTYFNYEAQQDKSGLPNDRFSAERPEGSISTLTIQRTEQRDSAMYRCASSLEVRGGKAYGGNTIYFGEGSWLTVV.

The chain links TRBV6-5 to TRBJ1-1; D call uncertain. Germline CDR1 is MNHEY and CDR2 is SVGAGI. V lost 4 bases to trimming and J lost 4 bases, with 13 bases between them. CDR3 length equals 14 residues. The CDR3 coding sequence is TGTGCCAGCAGTTCGGCCTATCTGGGCACTGAAGCTTTCTTT. Its protein is CASSSAYLGTEAFF.

This chain uses TRBV19 with TRBJ2-5, with 8 positions matching TRBD1. Germline-derived CDR1 and CDR2 are LNHDA and SQIVND (reference sequence). The CDR3 has 13 amino acids. V shed 5 bases, J shed 4 bases, and the junction held 3 bases outside the gene matches. CDR3 residues: CASSGQGRETQYF. The CDR3, as DNA: TGTGCCAGTAGTGGACAGGGAAGAGAGACCCAGTACTTC.

The V and J genes are TRBV9 and TRBJ2-5; no reliable D call. The CDR3 spans 12 residues. From germline, CDR1 is SGDLS and CDR2 YYNGEE. Trimming left V 1 base short and J 5 bases short, with 6 bases between. The CDR3 DNA follows: TGTGCCAGCAGCGTAACGGAGGAGACCCAGTACTTC. Its protein is CASSVTEETQYF.

This clone was seen only a few times. The CDR3 DNA reads TGTGCCAGTAGTATAGAGGGGGGGGACAATCAGCCCCAGCATTTT. This translates into CASSIEGGDNQPQHF. This rearrangement joins TRBV19 to TRBJ1-5, with D perhaps matching TRBD1 (5 bases). The CDR3 runs 15 residues. Germline V gene data show CDR1 as LNHDA and CDR2 as SQIVND (reference sequence). Trimming left V 0 bases short and J 3 bases short, with 9 bases between.